What follows are 26 T cell receptor beta chains derived from one specimen sequenced in a study of T cell repertoires in cytomegalovirus infection. Using its own MiXCR run on the reads, TCRdb lists one record per CDR3 protein. The repertoire holds 700,000 to 850,000 distinct CDR3 sequences, with 30% to 35% as singletons. For these receptors, no antigen is known. The source was cultured CD8+ T cells from PBMCs, collected from culture after CMV antigen stimulation. The receptor set was obtained from a human donor in good health (CMV status not recorded). Some clones in this sample may be carry-over from other donors' samples.

This clonotype was seen a few times. The chain couples TRBV7-3 to TRBJ1-1, with D possibly being TRBD1 (5 bases). Trimming shortened V by 8 bases and J by 6 bases, and 22 bases separated the two germline ends. The CDR3 sequence is 15 residues long. Looked up from germline, CDR1 is SGHTA and CDR2 is FQGTGA. This CDR3 reads CASLMVRGVTAEAFF. CDR3 in DNA: TGTGCCAGCTTAATGGTTAGGGGAGTGACTGCTGAAGCTTTCTTT.

The CDR3 DNA reads as TGCAGTGCTCACCCAATGGCTTACTATGGCTACACCTTC. It is translated as CSAHPMAYYGYTF. The chain employs TRBV20-1 and TRBJ1-2; D is unclear. Germline V CDR1 and CDR2: DFQATT, SNEGSKA (reference sequence). The CDR3 has 13 residues. V shed 5 bases and J shed 3 bases, with 13 bases lying between them.

The chain employs TRBV6-1 and TRBJ1-5; D not certain. Per germline, CDR1 MNHNS and CDR2 SASEGT. CDR3 size: 17 residues. V was cut by 0 bases and J by 0 bases, with 12 bases left in between. The CDR3 protein is CASSEALTLYSNQPQHF. The DNA for the CDR3 is TGTGCCAGCAGTGAAGCGCTTACATTATATAGCAATCAGCCCCAGCATTTT.

The chain combines TRBV6-8 with TRBJ2-1; D may match TRBD1 or TRBD2 (5 bases each). Germline values: CDR1 MNHGY, CDR2 SAAAGT. V lost 2 bases, J lost 10 bases, and 12 bases lay in between. The CDR3 length is 13 residues. The CDR3 coding sequence is TGTGCCAGCAGTTACGGTGTGGGGGTCGAGCAGTTCTTC. It is translated as CASSYGVGVEQFF.

The chain uses TRBV19 and TRBJ2-1, with 9 bases fitting TRBD2. Germline V gene sequence: CDR1 LNHDA, CDR2 SQIVND (reference sequence). The V segment lost 3 bases and the J segment 3 bases; nucleotides outside the gene matches: 6. The CDR3 has 16 residues. Written as DNA, the CDR3 is TGTGCCAGTAGTATTGGCGGGGGGGCCTACTACAATGAGCAGTTCTTC. Encoded protein: CASSIGGGAYYNEQFF. The full variable domain, rest sourced from reference TRBV19 and TRBJ2-1, is DGGITQSPKYLFRKEGQNVTLSCEQNLNHDAMYWYRQDPGQGLRLIYYSQIVNDFQKGDIAEGYSVSREKKESFPLTVTSAQKNPTAFYLCASSIGGGAYYNEQFFGPGTRLTVL.

Notes on this clonotype: A single base separates this from a much larger clone, so it may be a read error. The V call is TRBV12-3 or TRBV12-4, the J call TRBJ2-1; TRBD2 matches at 7 bases. The CDR3 loop spans 17 amino acids. V lost 1 base and J lost 0; bases outside the gene matches: 6. The DNA of the CDR3 is TGTGCCAGCAGTTTAGTCCGCGGGGGAAGCTCCTACAATGAGCAGTTCTTC. Protein product: CASSLVRGGSSYNEQFF.

This clonotype came up many times. The rearrangement uses TRBV7-6 and TRBJ2-2; D possibly uses TRBD1 or TRBD2 (5 bases each). Germline V CDR1 and CDR2: SGHVS, FNYEAQ. The V and J ends lost 6 bases and 3 bases respectively, with 11 bases between them. CDR3 size: 14 residues. CDR3 sequence (DNA): TGTGCCAGCAGTTCCGGGACCTACACCGGGGAGCTGTTTTTT. Its translation is CASSSGTYTGELFF.

This clonotype was observed a few times. This chain connects TRBV7-6 to TRBJ1-4; 7 nucleotides match TRBD1. Germline CDR1 reads SGHVS; CDR2 reads FNYEAQ. The CDR3 runs to 16 residues. The junction had 10 bases not matched to a gene; V was cut back by 5 bases and J by 4 bases. The CDR3 here is CASSPPWTGINEKLFF. The CDR3 bases are TGTGCCAGCAGCCCGCCGTGGACAGGAATTAATGAAAAACTGTTTTTT.

The sample holds one count of this clonotype. The chain couples TRBV5-6 to TRBJ1-1; D unresolved. Deletions cut 1 base from V and 4 bases from J, with 17 bases between. CDR1 is SGHDT and CDR2 is YYEEEE in the germline V gene. The CDR3 has 16 residues. The CDR3 here is CASSLLGMRRGTEAFF. CDR3 DNA: TGTGCCAGCAGCTTGTTGGGGATGAGGAGAGGCACTGAAGCTTTCTTT. Full variable domain (outside the CDR3, taken from reference TRBV5-6 and TRBJ1-1): DAGVTQSPTHLIKTRGQQVTLRCSPKSGHDTVSWYQQALGQGPQFIFQYYEEEERQRGNFPDRFSGHQFPNYSSELNVNALLLGDSALYLCASSLLGMRRGTEAFFGQGTRLTVV.

The CDR3 region is CSARAFDKTSGGPDGYTF. The DNA of the CDR3 is TGCAGTGCTAGAGCCTTCGATAAGACCTCAGGGGGCCCGGATGGCTACACCTTC. This chain joins TRBV20-1 and TRBJ1-2; 8 nucleotides match TRBD1. CDR3 length equals 18 residues. Looked up from germline, CDR1 is DFQATT and CDR2 is SNEGSKA (reference sequence). V shed 1 base, J shed 6 bases, and the junction held 19 bases outside the gene matches.

This clonotype was observed many times. This chain uses TRBV7-2 with TRBJ2-5; TRBD1 aligns across 11 bases. Germline V lookup: CDR1 SGHTA, CDR2 FQGNSA. V shed 5 bases, J shed 5 bases, and the junction held 7 bases outside the gene matches. The CDR3 consists of 15 residues. CDR3 nucleotide sequence: TGTGCCAGCAGCGGTCGGACAGGGGGCGACGAGACCCAGTACTTC. The encoded protein is CASSGRTGGDETQYF.

This clonotype was seen ten or more times. The chain has TRBV7-9 and TRBJ1-6; D gene ambiguous. V was shortened by 0 bases and J by 8 bases, with 8 bases between the two germline ends. This CDR3 has 14 amino acids. Germline V CDR1 and CDR2: SEHNR, FQNEAQ (reference sequence). Here the CDR3 DNA reads TGTGCCAGCAGCTTAGCGACGACTCATTCACCCCTCCACTTT. Residues: CASSLATTHSPLHF.

Comment on this clonotype: Just one base apart from a much larger clone, this may be a read error. The V gene is TRBV4-3, the J gene TRBJ1-2, with a tentative D call TRBD1 (6 bases). This CDR3 has 14 amino acids. Germline assignment: CDR1 LGHNA and CDR2 YSLEER. Trimming removed 0 bases at V and 2 bases at J, with 7 bases between. The CDR3 here is CASSQDTGNYGYTF. CDR3 coding DNA: TGCGCCAGCAGCCAAGATACAGGGAACTATGGCTACACCTTC.

The chain recombines TRBV20-1 with TRBJ2-6; D gene uncertain. The CDR3 is 14 residues long. V lost 4 bases, J lost 1 base, and 8 bases lay in between. CDR1 and CDR2 (germline): DFQATT, SNEGSKA (reference sequence). CDR3 in amino acids: CSATDFSGANVLTF. In DNA form, the CDR3 reads TGCAGTGCTACTGATTTTTCTGGGGCCAACGTCCTGACTTTC.

The chain carries TRBV19 and TRBJ1-1, with a weak D call TRBD1 (5 bases). This CDR3 is 13 amino acids long. V was shortened by 5 bases and J by 8 bases, with 15 bases between the two germline ends. The germline CDR1 and CDR2 sequences are LNHDA and SQIVND (reference sequence). The CDR3 region has the DNA TGTGCCAGTAGTCTGGGGCTCAGGCGGGAAGCTTTCTTT. It specifies CASSLGLRREAFF.

This clonotype appeared once. The V and J genes are TRBV7-6 and TRBJ1-1; no definite D call. The CDR3 contains 13 residues. Germline CDR1 reads SGHVS; CDR2 reads FNYEAQ. Trimming cost V 4 bases and J 5 bases, with 11 bases left between them. DNA for the CDR3: TGTGCCAGCAGCTACCTACCCGGAACTGAAGCTTTCTTT. Translation gives CASSYLPGTEAFF.

This clonotype appeared once. The V call is TRBV24-1, the J call TRBJ2-3, with D possibly being TRBD1 or TRBD2 (5 bases each). The V and J ends lost 5 bases and 6 bases respectively, with 8 bases between them. This CDR3 is built from 12 residues. Germline V CDR1 and CDR2: KGHDR, SFDVKD. CDR3 in DNA: TGTGCCACCAGTGGGGGACGGGATACGCAGTATTTT. Protein sequence: CATSGGRDTQYF.

The chain links TRBV12-3 or TRBV12-4 to TRBJ2-7; D is perhaps TRBD1 or TRBD2 (5 bases each). The V end was cut by 6 bases, the J end by 10 bases, with 13 bases between. The CDR3 is 11 amino acids. CDR3 in DNA: TGTGCCAGCAGCCAAGGGACGGAACAGTACGTC. It codes for CASSQGTEQYV.

The chain recombines TRBV9 with TRBJ2-2, with D possibly being TRBD2 (5 bases). V lost 4 bases and J lost 3, with 19 bases in between. The germline V gene has CDR1 SGDLS and CDR2 YYNGEE. There are 17 residues in the CDR3. The CDR3 sequence is CASSPSTRSVYTGELFF. CDR3 DNA: TGTGCCAGCAGCCCATCCACGCGTAGCGTTTACACCGGGGAGCTGTTTTTT.

Of note for this clonotype: A much larger clone is a single base away; this may be a read error. This chain connects TRBV7-2 to TRBJ1-2; D possibly corresponds to TRBD1 (6 bases). This CDR3 spans 15 amino acids. Germline V gene data show CDR1 as SGHTA and CDR2 as FQGNSA. Trimming removed 5 bases from V and 3 bases from J, with 16 bases in between. The CDR3 DNA reads TGTGCCAGCAGCGTTTACAGGGATAAGGACTATGGCTACACCTTC. Its protein product is CASSVYRDKDYGYTF.

The rearrangement joins TRBV20-1 to TRBJ2-2; 11 positions match TRBD2. Trimming cost V 6 bases and J 7 bases; bases outside gene matches: 7. The CDR3 spans 14 residues. Germline CDR1 reads DFQATT; CDR2 reads SNEGSKA (reference sequence). This chain's CDR3 is CSAQTSGVIGELFF. Here the CDR3 DNA reads TGCAGTGCGCAGACTAGCGGGGTTATCGGGGAGCTGTTTTTT.

The J gene is TRBJ1-5, the V gene TRBV4-1, with D possibly matching TRBD1 (5 bases). V was clipped by 0 bases and J by 2 bases, with 11 bases between them. From germline, CDR1 is MGHRA and CDR2 YSYEKL. CDR3 length equals 16 residues. In nucleotides, the CDR3 is TGCGCCAGCAGCCAAGAGGTAGGGGCTCGCAATCAGCCCCAGCATTTT. It translates to CASSQEVGARNQPQHF.

This clonotype was observed at least ten times. The rearrangement joins TRBV7-6 to TRBJ2-7; D call uncertain. Trimming stripped 5 bases from V and 2 bases from J, with 13 bases between. Germline loops: CDR1 SGHVS, CDR2 FNYEAQ. CDR3 length: 14 residues. The CDR3 region has the DNA TGTGCCAGCAGCCTCCGGACGGCTACCTACGAGCAGTACTTC. Translation gives CASSLRTATYEQYF.

The CDR3 region is CASRANLNTEAFF. CDR3 coding DNA: TGTGCCAGCAGGGCTAATTTGAACACTGAAGCTTTCTTT. The V call is TRBV2, the J call TRBJ1-1; D gene uncertain. The CDR3 runs 13 residues. V lost 6 bases and J 0 bases, leaving 8 bases between the germline ends. Germline loops: CDR1 SNHLY, CDR2 FYNNEI.

The chain couples TRBV7-9 to TRBJ2-3; 8 nucleotides line up with TRBD2. Germline V gene lookup returns CDR1 SEHNR and CDR2 FQNEAQ (reference sequence). The CDR3 spans 16 residues. Unmatched junction bases numbered 13, after V lost 8 bases and J lost 3 bases. Here the CDR3 reads CASERYAGGLTDTQYF. CDR3 coding DNA: TGTGCCAGCGAGCGCTATGCGGGGGGATTGACAGATACGCAGTATTTT.

The V call is TRBV12-3 or TRBV12-4, the J call TRBJ1-3, with 7 nucleotides matching TRBD1. V trimming: 6 bases; J trimming: 2 bases; junction bases outside the gene matches: 1. The CDR3 runs 13 residues. The CDR3 region is CASSDRAGNTIYF. The CDR3 DNA is TGTGCCAGCAGCGACAGGGCTGGAAACACCATATATTTT.